Listed below are T cell receptor beta chains from one sample, sequenced in a study of B cell selection in AIRE deficiency. Here immunoSEQ multiplex PCR was the method, and the copy in TCRdb shows in-frame clones only, minus some. This sample has more than 12,000 clones, with approximately 94% found just once. Input material: Tregs sorted from PBMCs. These receptor sequences come from a human donor with AIRE deficiency. CDR3s include the opening cysteine and the closing phenylalanine or tryptophan. A D gene is named only where the DNA matches it firmly. Not every row has a clone size; where given, it reads once, few, many or a size class.

d_gene,j_gene,abundance,v_gene,CDR3aa,CDR3nt
NA,TRBJ2-7,NA,TRBV10-3,CAIRADSSTYEQYF,TGTGCCATACGGGCAGACTCTAGCACCTACGAGCAGTACTTC
TRBD1,TRBJ2-7,NA,TRBV7-6,CASSRDRGPTYEQYF,TGTGCCAGCAGCAGGGACAGGGGCCCCACCTACGAGCAGTACTTC
TRBD1,TRBJ2-3,NA,TRBV7-9,CASSQTGARTDTQYF,TGTGCCAGCAGCCAAACAGGGGCCCGCACAGATACGCAGTATTTT
TRBD1,TRBJ1-3,NA,TRBV7-9,CASSIDREFGNTIYF,TGTGCCAGCAGCATTGACAGGGAATTTGGAAACACCATATATTTT
NA,TRBJ2-4,once,TRBV4-2,CASSQAGGTAKNIQYF,TGTGCCAGCAGCCAAGCGGGCGGGACGGCCAAAAACATTCAGTACTTC
NA,TRBJ1-1,NA,TRBV19,CASRGFTPLNTEAFF,TGTGCCAGTAGGGGATTTACGCCGTTGAACACTGAAGCTTTCTTT
NA,TRBJ2-7,NA,TRBV27,CASSLLAAGAYEQYF,TGTGCCAGCAGTTTATTAGCGGCCGGAGCCTACGAGCAGTACTTC
NA,TRBJ2-1,NA,TRBV6-6,CASRTDNEQFF,TGTGCCAGCAGGACAGACAATGAGCAGTTCTTC
NA,TRBJ2-2,NA,TRBV7-2,CASSWDNTGELFF,TGTGCCAGCAGCTGGGACAACACCGGGGAGCTGTTTTTT
TRBD2,TRBJ2-7,NA,TRBV29-1,CSVAGPSGAYEQYF,TGCAGCGTTGCAGGGCCTAGCGGGGCCTACGAGCAGTACTTC
NA,TRBJ1-6,NA,TRBV7-9,CASSLGQGWPSSPLHF,TGTGCCAGCAGCTTAGGGCAGGGATGGCCCTCTTCACCCCTCCACTTT
NA,TRBJ1-2,few,TRBV5-1,CASSFLGLGYTF,TGCGCCAGCAGCTTTTTGGGGTTGGGCTACACCTTC
TRBD1,TRBJ1-2,NA,TRBV5-6,CASTKPGQQYGYTF,TGTGCCAGCACCAAACCGGGACAGCAGTATGGCTACACCTTC
NA,TRBJ2-1,NA,TRBV7-2,CASSPTPQGGNEQFF,TGTGCCAGCAGCCCGACCCCCCAGGGAGGCAATGAGCAGTTCTTC
NA,TRBJ1-1,NA,TRBV28,CASRPVRTRIGDTEAFF,TGTGCCAGCAGACCTGTCCGGACCCGGATAGGGGACACTGAAGCTTTCTTT
NA,TRBJ1-3,NA,TRBV9,CASSAKAIASGNTIYF,TGTGCCAGCAGCGCGAAAGCGATCGCCTCTGGAAACACCATATATTTT
NA,TRBJ2-3,NA,TRBV7-2,CASSSVRGRGGDTQYF,TGTGCCAGCAGCTCCGTTAGAGGGAGGGGGGGAGATACGCAGTATTTT
TRBD1,TRBJ2-7,NA,TRBV2,CASSVDRDVAYEQYF,TGTGCCAGCAGTGTGGACAGGGACGTGGCCTACGAGCAGTACTTC
TRBD1,TRBJ2-7,NA,TRBV6-6,CASRRQGALIYEQYF,TGTGCCAGCAGAAGACAGGGGGCTTTAATCTACGAGCAGTACTTC
NA,TRBJ1-5,NA,TRBV6-6,CASSYRGTSQNQPQHF,TGTGCCAGCAGTTACAGGGGCACTTCCCAGAATCAGCCCCAGCATTTT
TRBD1,TRBJ1-1,NA,TRBV6-1,CAHRGSLRGTEAFF,TGTGCCCACAGGGGGTCTCTTAGAGGGACTGAAGCTTTCTTT
NA,TRBJ1-1,NA,TRBV28,CASSLWSARGNTEAFF,TGTGCCAGCAGTTTATGGTCGGCCAGGGGGAACACTGAAGCTTTCTTT
TRBD1,TRBJ2-7,NA,TRBV27,CASSYWGQGFNEQYF,TGTGCCAGCAGTTACTGGGGACAGGGGTTCAACGAGCAGTACTTC
TRBD2,TRBJ2-4,NA,TRBV19,CASSPTSGNAKNIQYF,TGTGCCAGTAGTCCGACTAGCGGTAATGCCAAAAACATTCAGTACTTC
NA,TRBJ2-2,once,TRBV18,CASSPRAGVANTGELFF,TGTGCCAGCTCACCACGGGCAGGGGTAGCGAACACCGGGGAGCTGTTTTTT